One sample yielded the 24 T cell receptor beta chains listed below, sequenced in a study of cytomegalovirus exposure and HLA in healthy donors. Primers included in the PCR were 60 Vbeta and 13 Jbeta primers. Assay: immunoSEQ multiplex PCR; the TCRdb copy retains only in-frame clones and omits some. The data contain 110,000 or so clones, under 85% of them seen just once; the ten biggest clones take up 6% to 7.5%. Sequencing was carried out using PBMCs. These receptor sequences come from a man aged 18 to 35 in good health and CMV-seronegative.

This chain links TRBV6-5 with TRBJ1-1; D is possibly TRBD1 (5 bases). V was pared by 5 bases and J by 0 bases, with 10 bases between. This CDR3 is 14 amino acids long. Per germline, CDR1 MNHEY and CDR2 SVGAGI. CDR3 coding DNA: TGTGCCAGCAGTGAAGAGACAGTGAACACTGAAGCTTTCTTT. Translating it yields CASSEETVNTEAFF.

This clone has just one count. This chain joins TRBV5-8 and TRBJ2-7; 10 bases are a match to TRBD1. In germline, CDR1 is SGHTS, CDR2 YDEGEE. J lost 5 bases, V lost 7 bases, and 6 bases had no gene match. The CDR3 loop spans 13 amino acids. DNA for the CDR3: TGTGCCAGCGCCAGACAGGGGGCAAACGAGCAGTACTTC. This sequence encodes CASARQGANEQYF.

This clone was detected only once. This chain links TRBV19 with TRBJ2-5; TRBD1 matches 8 bases. Germline V gives CDR1 LNHDA, CDR2 SQIVND (reference sequence). V trimming: 5 bases; J trimming: 5 bases; junction bases outside the gene matches: 10. This CDR3 contains 15 residues. The CDR3 DNA reads as TGTGCCAGTAGTCCCGCAGGGGGCCGAGGGGAGACCCAGTACTTC. Residues: CASSPAGGRGETQYF.

The DNA of the CDR3 is TGTGCCAGCAGTGACAGGGGCTGGAATCAGCCCCAGCATTTT. Its translation is CASSDRGWNQPQHF. The chain is built from TRBV25-1 and TRBJ1-5; possible D gene TRBD1, 6 bases. The CDR3 loop spans 14 amino acids. V dropped 3 bases and J dropped 4 bases, with 10 bases sitting between them. Germline values: CDR1 MGHDK, CDR2 SYGVNS.

This chain connects TRBV19 to TRBJ2-1; TRBD2 agrees at 7 bases. The CDR3 has 14 amino acids. Trimming cost V 3 bases and J 5 bases; bases outside gene matches: 4. Germline CDR1 and CDR2: LNHDA and SQIVND (reference sequence). For the CDR3, the DNA is TGTGCCAGTAGTATTTCAGCGGGGCACAATGAGCAGTTCTTC. Its translation is CASSISAGHNEQFF. The full variable domain, with the rest looked up from reference TRBV19 and TRBJ2-1, is DGGITQSPKYLFRKEGQNVTLSCEQNLNHDAMYWYRQDPGQGLRLIYYSQIVNDFQKGDIAEGYSVSREKKESFPLTVTSAQKNPTAFYLCASSISAGHNEQFFGPGTRLTVL.

The chain is built from TRBV27 and TRBJ1-5, with D tentatively TRBD1 (6 bases). The CDR3 is made up of 15 amino acids. Germline CDR1 and CDR2: MNHEY and SMNVEV (reference sequence). V was clipped by 8 bases and J by 4 bases, with 18 bases between them. The CDR3 nucleotides are TGTGCCAGCCGTTACATACAGGGCCCTAATCAGCCCCAGCATTTT. It translates to CASRYIQGPNQPQHF.

This clone was seen more than once but under ten times. The chain uses TRBV7-6 and TRBJ2-1; 7 bases agree with TRBD2. This CDR3 region has 15 residues. The germline V gene has CDR1 SGHVS and CDR2 FNYEAQ. With V trimmed by 5 bases and J by 7 bases, 11 bases remained unmatched. CDR3 amino acids: CASSLRAGAWNEQFF. The CDR3 nucleotides are TGTGCCAGCAGCCTAAGGGCGGGAGCGTGGAATGAGCAGTTCTTC.

Only a few counts were recorded for this clone. The V and J genes are TRBV4-3 and TRBJ2-6; 9 nucleotides line up with TRBD1. This CDR3 region has 16 residues. The trim removed 3 bases at V and 4 bases at J, leaving 4 bases unmatched. CDR1 and CDR2 from the germline V gene are LGHNA and YSLEER. The CDR3 coding sequence is TGCGCCAGCAGCCAGAGACAGGGGGACGGGGCCAACGTCCTGACTTTC. Its translation: CASSQRQGDGANVLTF.

The J gene is TRBJ2-7, the V gene TRBV21-1; the D segment call TRBD2 is taken from the table without a DNA check. TRBV21-1 is a pseudogene. The CDR3 has 15 residues. The CDR3 DNA sequence: TGTGCCAGCAGCAAGGTTCCTAGCGGGATCTACGAGCAGTACTTC. Residues: CASSKVPSGIYEQYF.

The CDR3 DNA is TGTGCCAGCAGCTTACTTCAGGGAACTTATAGCAATCAGCCCCAGCATTTT. Encoded protein: CASSLLQGTYSNQPQHF. V and J are TRBV7-2 and TRBJ1-5; tentative D call: TRBD1 (5 bases). V dropped 2 bases and J dropped 0 bases, with 14 bases sitting between them. The CDR3 loop spans 17 amino acids. Germline-derived CDR1 and CDR2 are SGHTA and FQGNSA.

The J gene is TRBJ2-1, the V gene TRBV19, with TRBD2 matching 10 bases. This CDR3 contains 15 residues. Germline CDR1 reads LNHDA; CDR2 reads SQIVND (reference sequence). Unmatched junction bases numbered 12, after V lost 8 bases and J lost 8 bases. DNA of the CDR3: TGTGCCAGTGCCAAATCTAGCGGGAGCGGTCATGAGCAGTTCTTC. Amino acids: CASAKSSGSGHEQFF.

The CDR3 reads CASSLGTRDEQYF. CDR3 nucleotides: TGCGCCAGCAGCCTCGGGACAAGAGACGAGCAGTACTTC. The chain recombines TRBV4-1 with TRBJ2-7, with D maybe TRBD1 (6 bases). Germline V gene data show CDR1 as MGHRA and CDR2 as YSYEKL. The CDR3 has 13 residues. The V and J ends lost 4 bases and 5 bases respectively, with 12 bases between them.

The rearrangement uses TRBV10-3 and TRBJ2-5, with D perhaps matching TRBD1 (6 bases). Trimming left V 4 bases short and J 3 bases short, with 6 bases between. The germline CDR1 and CDR2 sequences are ENHRY and SYGVKD. The CDR3 length is 12 residues. CDR3 in DNA: TGTGCCATCAGTGCAGGGGAAGAGACCCAGTACTTC. This gives the protein CAISAGEETQYF.

V and J are TRBV6-5 and TRBJ2-2; D call uncertain. Trimming stripped 2 bases from V and 8 bases from J, with 3 bases between. The CDR3 extends over 11 amino acids. Germline-derived CDR1 and CDR2 are MNHEY and SVGAGI. The CDR3 nucleotides read TGTGCCAGCAGTTACCCAGGGGAGCTGTTTTTT. Its protein is CASSYPGELFF.

This clone has a single count. The V and J genes are TRBV7-9 and TRBJ2-3, with D possibly TRBD2 on 5 matching bases. Germline CDR1 and CDR2: SEHNR and FQNEAQ (reference sequence). Trimming left V 2 bases short and J 6 bases short, with 12 bases between. This CDR3 comprises 14 residues. CDR3 nucleotides: TGTGCCAGCAGCTTATCCCCGGGAATCGATACGCAGTATTTT. This translates into CASSLSPGIDTQYF.

The J gene is TRBJ2-1, the V gene TRBV18, with a tentative D call TRBD2 (5 bases). This CDR3 contains 15 residues. Germline CDR1 and CDR2: KGHSH and LQKENI. Trimming pared 1 base from V and 2 bases from J, leaving 9 bases between. This chain's CDR3 is CASSPQVSAYNEQFF. The CDR3 DNA sequence: TGTGCCAGCTCACCACAGGTTAGCGCCTACAATGAGCAGTTCTTC.

The chain links TRBV7-9 to TRBJ1-5; 9 nucleotides agree with TRBD1. The CDR3 has 15 residues. V was pared by 5 bases and J by 3 bases, with 5 bases of the junction left unmatched. CDR1 is SEHNR and CDR2 is FQNEAQ in the germline V gene (reference sequence). As DNA, the CDR3 is TGTGCCAGCAGCGCGGGACAGGGCACCAATCAGCCCCAGCATTTT. This codes for CASSAGQGTNQPQHF.

This chain joins TRBV5-6 and TRBJ2-7, with D perhaps TRBD2 (6 bases). CDR1 and CDR2 from the germline V gene are SGHDT and YYEEEE. This CDR3 contains 12 residues. Trimming stripped 0 bases from V and 11 bases from J, with 12 bases between. Written as DNA, the CDR3 is TGTGCCAGCAGCTTGGCCGGGGGATGGGAGTACTTC. Encoded protein: CASSLAGGWEYF.

The genes are TRBV27 and TRBJ2-3, with 11 bases identical to TRBD2. Trimming at V came to 6 bases and at J to 3 bases, leaving 5 bases not matched to a gene. CDR3 size: 15 residues. Germline-derived CDR1 and CDR2 are MNHEY and SMNVEV (reference sequence). The CDR3 sequence: CASSARTSGTDTQYF. CDR3 sequence (DNA): TGTGCCAGCAGCGCTCGGACTAGCGGGACAGATACGCAGTATTTT.

The CDR3: CAWSTSGRVIDEQYF. The CDR3 coding sequence is TGTGCCTGGAGTACTAGCGGGAGGGTTATCGACGAGCAGTACTTC. V and J are TRBV30 and TRBJ2-7; 13 nucleotides align to TRBD2. The CDR3 consists of 15 residues. In germline, CDR1 is GTSNPN, CDR2 SVGIG (reference sequence). Germline trimming cut 2 bases from V and 5 bases from J; bases unmatched to any gene: 6.

Note on this clone: The junction departs from germline at one end; a sequencing error may be responsible. The rearrangement links TRBV7-9 to TRBJ2-1; 8 nucleotides align to TRBD2. The CDR3 covers 16 residues. Looked up from germline, CDR1 is SEHNR and CDR2 is FQNEAQ (reference sequence). The CDR3 here is CSSHLDTGGRLDEQFF. For the CDR3, the DNA is TGTTCCAGCCACTTGGATACCGGCGGGAGGTTGGATGAGCAGTTCTTC.

The J gene is TRBJ2-5, the V gene TRBV25-1, with 8 bases matching TRBD2. J gave up 4 bases and V 3 bases, and 10 bases lay outside the gene matches. This CDR3 is built from 16 residues. CDR1 MGHDK and CDR2 SYGVNS come from the germline V gene. The CDR3 is CASSDVLAGWAETQYF. DNA for the CDR3: TGTGCCAGCAGTGACGTGCTAGCGGGTTGGGCAGAGACCCAGTACTTC.

The V gene is TRBV28, the J gene TRBJ1-2; 12 positions agree with TRBD1. Germline CDR1 reads MDHEN; CDR2 reads SYDVKM. The J segment lost 7 bases and the V segment lost 7 bases, leaving 13 bases of the junction unmatched. This CDR3 contains 16 residues. The CDR3 DNA reads as TGTGCCAGCACCCTTTTACCGGGACAGGGGGCGATTGGCTACACCTTC. Translated: CASTLLPGQGAIGYTF.

CDR3 residues: CASSYSDREAEAFF. The CDR3, as DNA: TGTGCCAGCAGTTACTCGGACAGGGAGGCTGAAGCTTTCTTT. The V gene is TRBV6-5, the J gene TRBJ1-1, with 8 bases fitting TRBD1. Germline CDR1 MNHEY, CDR2 SVGAGI. Trimming at V came to 0 bases and at J to 6 bases, leaving 3 bases not matched to a gene. This CDR3 region has 14 residues.